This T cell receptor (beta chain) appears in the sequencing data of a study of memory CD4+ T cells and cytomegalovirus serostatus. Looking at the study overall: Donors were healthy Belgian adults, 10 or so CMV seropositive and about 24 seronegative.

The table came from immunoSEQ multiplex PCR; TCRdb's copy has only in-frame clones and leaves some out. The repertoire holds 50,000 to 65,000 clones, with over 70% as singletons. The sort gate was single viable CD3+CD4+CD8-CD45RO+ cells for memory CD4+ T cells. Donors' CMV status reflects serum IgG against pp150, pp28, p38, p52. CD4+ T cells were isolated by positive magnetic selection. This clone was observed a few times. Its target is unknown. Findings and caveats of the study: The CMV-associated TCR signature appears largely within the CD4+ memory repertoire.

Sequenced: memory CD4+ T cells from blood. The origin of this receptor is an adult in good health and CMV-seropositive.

CDR3 in DNA: TGTGCCAGCAGCTTAGTGGGAGACTATGGCTACACCTTC. Translated: CASSLVGDYGYTF. The chain links TRBV7-9 to TRBJ1-2; D is ambiguous. This CDR3 has 13 residues. V lost 1 base, J lost 3 bases, and 6 bases lay in between. Germline CDR1 reads SEHNR; CDR2 reads FQNEAQ (reference sequence). Looking up the rest from reference TRBV7-9 and TRBJ1-2 gives the full variable domain: DTGVSQNPRHKITKRGQNVTFRCDPISEHNRLYWYRQTLGQGPEFLTYFQNEAQLEKSRLLSDRFSAERPKGSFSTLEIQRTEQGDSAMYLCASSLVGDYGYTFGSGTRLTVV.